This T cell receptor (beta chain) is from a study of beta chain features in type 1 diabetes. General study points: A potential PCR bias toward shorter templates would be equal in patient and control samples.

The CDR3 runs to 11 residues. The V and J ends lost 6 bases and 4 bases respectively, with 6 bases between them. Germline-derived CDR1 and CDR2 are KGHSH and LQKENI. Around 100 mL of blood, on average, came from one heparinised draw per donor. Sorting with CD45RO/CCR7/CD25/CD127/CD95/CD27 yielded naive, central memory, regulatory and stem-like memory CD4+ cells. Reverse transcription of all isolated RNA meant that expressed TCRB transcripts were sequenced. Several million reads per sample on average were obtained from naive, central memory and regulatory T cell samples. Repertoires were generated with immunoSEQ multiplex PCR, while TCRdb's copy carries only in-frame clones and drops some. Among hundreds of thousands of clones listed, about 70% were seen once. Note on this clone: Its antigen is not known. Additional DNA sequences in this sample encode the identical CDR3.

This sequence joins TRBV18 and TRBJ2-5; no reliable D call. The source material was naive CD4+ T cells from blood. The clonotype was recovered from a young man in good health. The CDR3 nucleotides are TGTGCCAGCTCCCCCGGAGAGACCCAGTACTTC. It translates to CASSPGETQYF.